What follows are 13 T cell receptor beta chains derived from one specimen sequenced in a study of control samples from healthy donors and cancer patients. TCRdb's copy holds only in-frame clones and misses some; the assay was immunoSEQ multiplex PCR. The repertoire holds fewer than 200,000 clones, with roughly 95% as singletons. Sequenced material: blood. These receptors were collected from a woman aged 55-70 years in good health.

V gene TRBV5-5 combines with J gene TRBJ2-1; 9 bases map to TRBD2. The CDR3 extends over 15 amino acids. Germline values: CDR1 SGHKS, CDR2 YYEKEE (reference sequence). The trim removed 2 bases at V and 9 bases at J, leaving 9 bases unmatched. The DNA of the CDR3 is TGTGCCAGCAGCTTAAAAGCGGGGGGATCTGCTGAGCAGTTCTTC. It translates to CASSLKAGGSAEQFF.

This clone was recorded a few times. The rearrangement uses TRBV6-4 and TRBJ2-3; 8 bases map to TRBD2. The CDR3 has 15 amino acids. J was trimmed by 4 bases and V by 0 bases; bases with no gene match: 3. Germline V gene sequence: CDR1 MRHNA, CDR2 SNTAGT. In DNA form, the CDR3 reads TGTGCCAGCAGTGACTCCGGGGGGGCCGCAGATACGCAGTATTTT. Amino acid sequence: CASSDSGGAADTQYF.

J is TRBJ2-7 and V is TRBV7-2; 8 bases agree with TRBD1. This CDR3 is built from 15 residues. CDR1 is SGHTA and CDR2 is FQGNSA in the germline V gene. After removal of 4 bases from V and 3 bases from J, the junction contained 8 bases not matched to a gene. CDR3 nucleotides: TGTGCCAGCAGCTCACCGGGACAGGCGATCTACGAGCAGTACTTC. This translates into CASSSPGQAIYEQYF.

V gene TRBV5-6 combines with J gene TRBJ2-7, with 10 nucleotides matching TRBD2. This CDR3 is built from 15 residues. Germline V gives CDR1 SGHDT, CDR2 YYEEEE. V dropped 8 bases and J dropped 2; count of bases not matched to a gene: 10. The CDR3 loop reads CARVCSGGLPYEQYF. DNA of the CDR3: TGTGCCAGGGTATGTAGCGGGGGGCTCCCCTACGAGCAGTACTTC.

This clone appeared once. The chain uses TRBV18 and TRBJ2-2; unclear D gene. Germline V gives CDR1 KGHSH, CDR2 LQKENI. CDR3 length: 12 amino acids. V was pared by 1 base and J by 4 bases, with 1 base between. DNA for the CDR3: TGTGCCAGCTCACCACTCACCGGGGAGCTGTTTTTT. Its protein product is CASSPLTGELFF.

This clone was recorded once. V is TRBV7-9 and J is TRBJ2-2, with 11 positions matching TRBD1. V lost 11 bases and J lost 2; bases outside the gene matches: 4. CDR3 length: 14 amino acids. CDR1 SEHNR and CDR2 FQNEAQ come from the germline V gene (reference sequence). CDR3 amino acids: CALGTGGNTGELFF. In DNA form, the CDR3 reads TGTGCCCTGGGGACAGGGGGTAACACCGGGGAGCTGTTTTTT.

This clone is a singleton in its sample. The gene calls are TRBV10-3 and TRBJ1-1, with 8 nucleotides matching TRBD1. The CDR3 runs to 14 residues. Germline V lookup: CDR1 ENHRY, CDR2 SYGVKD. Losses at the gene ends were 7 bases for V and 1 base for J; bases not matched to a gene: 5. The CDR3 coding sequence is TGTGCCATCAATCCCGGGACAGGGAACACTGAAGCTTTCTTT. Amino acids: CAINPGTGNTEAFF.

This clone was detected only once. This CDR3 is also generated by other DNA sequences in the sample. The rearrangement uses TRBV5-1 and TRBJ2-3; D might be TRBD2 (5 bases). The V end lost 2 bases, the J end lost 0 bases, and 10 bases lay between the germline ends. This CDR3 has 15 residues. Germline V gene data show CDR1 as SGHRS and CDR2 as YFSETQ. The CDR3 protein is CASSLSGGSTDTQYF. The CDR3, as DNA: TGCGCCAGCAGCTTAAGTGGAGGCAGCACAGATACGCAGTATTTT.

Comments on this clone: In the same sample, other DNA sequences code for this CDR3. In DNA form, the CDR3 reads TGTGCCAGCAGTTTACGGGGTCAGCCCCAGCATTTT. Translating gives CASSLRGQPQHF. The V call is TRBV27, the J call TRBJ1-5, with D unresolved. The CDR3 covers 12 residues. Per the germline V gene, CDR1 is MNHEY and CDR2 is SMNVEV (reference sequence). Trimming took off 2 bases at V and 6 bases at J, with 5 bases between the two ends.

The chain carries TRBV3-1 (or the pseudogene TRBV3-2) and TRBJ2-1; D is undetermined. The CDR3 is 11 amino acids. CDR1 and CDR2 (germline): LGHDT, YNNKEL (reference sequence). The V gene lost 0 bases and the J gene lost 13 bases, with 7 bases spanning the gap. CDR3 sequence: CASSQERVQFF. CDR3 bases: TGTGCCAGCAGCCAAGAGAGAGTCCAGTTCTTC.

The chain couples TRBV4-3 to TRBJ1-2, with 7 nucleotides matching TRBD1. The CDR3 length is 16 residues. The V gene end was trimmed by 0 bases and the J gene end by 3 bases; junction bases not matched to a gene: 7. The germline gives CDR1 LGHNA, CDR2 YSLEER. As DNA, the CDR3 is TGCGCCAGCAGCCAAGACTGGACAGGCTTCGACTATGGCTACACCTTC. Translated: CASSQDWTGFDYGYTF.

The chain has TRBV27 and TRBJ2-3, with TRBD1 as a possible D gene (6 bases). CDR1 and CDR2 from the germline V gene are MNHEY and SMNVEV (reference sequence). The CDR3 consists of 14 residues. V dropped 8 bases and J dropped 4 bases, with 16 bases sitting between them. The CDR3 here is CASSYLGTSDTQYF. The CDR3 nucleotides read TGTGCCAGCTCCTACTTAGGGACATCAGATACGCAGTATTTT.

V gene TRBV9 combines with J gene TRBJ2-2; 7 bases align to TRBD1. The V gene's germline CDR1 is SGDLS and CDR2 YYNGEE. The CDR3 consists of 15 residues. J lost 7 bases, V lost 4 bases, and 10 bases had no gene match. CDR3 coding DNA: TGTGCCAGCAGCACTCAGACAGGGATTCACGGGGAGCTGTTTTTT. Translated, it gives CASSTQTGIHGELFF.